The 12 T cell receptor beta chains below come from one sample, sequenced in a study of blood T cell repertoires in COVID-19. Sequencing used immunoSEQ multiplex PCR; TCRdb keeps in-frame clones, though not all of them. Among about 150,000 clones, 70% to 90% were seen once, and the ten largest hold 2.5% to 3%. Sequenced sample: peripheral blood. The receptors here all came from a woman older than 75 with COVID-19, enrolled during active disease.

This clone occurred a few times. The chain recombines TRBV4-2 with TRBJ2-3; 10 bases are a match to TRBD2. The CDR3 sequence is 17 residues long. V was clipped by 1 base and J by 6 bases; unmatched bases: 10. Germline V gene data show CDR1 as LGHNA and CDR2 as YNFKEQ. The CDR3 sequence is CASSQVVLAGDGDTQYF. The CDR3 nucleotides read TGTGCCAGCAGCCAAGTGGTCCTAGCGGGGGATGGGGATACGCAGTATTTT.

The V gene is TRBV19, the J gene TRBJ2-7; D is uncertain. The V end was cut by 2 bases, the J end by 2 bases, with 7 bases between. Looked up from germline, CDR1 is LNHDA and CDR2 is SQIVND (reference sequence). The CDR3 loop spans 13 amino acids. The CDR3: CASSISSTYEQYF. DNA for the CDR3: TGTGCCAGTAGTATATCTAGTACCTACGAGCAGTACTTC.

The gene calls are TRBV29-1 and TRBJ2-7; D might be TRBD1 or TRBD2, each matching 5 bases. The CDR3 has 12 residues. Germline V gene sequence: CDR1 SQVTM, CDR2 ANQGSEA. The V gene lost 7 bases and the J gene lost 2 bases, with 12 bases spanning the gap. As DNA, the CDR3 is TGCAGCGGGGGACGGGATACCTACGAGCAGTACTTC. Protein: CSGGRDTYEQYF.

This clone was seen a single time. The chain recombines TRBV7-2 with TRBJ2-1; TRBD2 is a possible D gene (7 bases). Germline V gives CDR1 SGHTA, CDR2 FQGNSA. This CDR3 spans 16 amino acids. The germline V and J ends were trimmed by 1 base and 4 bases, with 14 bases remaining between them. CDR3 coding DNA: TGTGCCAGCAGCTTAGAGGGAGGGGGTAGTTACAATGAGCAGTTCTTC. Protein sequence: CASSLEGGGSYNEQFF.

The rearrangement joins TRBV5-1 to TRBJ2-7; TRBD2 matches 9 bases. The length of the CDR3 is 15 residues. Germline V gene lookup returns CDR1 SGHRS and CDR2 YFSETQ. Unmatched junction bases numbered 6, after V lost 1 base and J lost 4 bases. Here the CDR3 reads CASSLTGLAPYEQYF. The DNA of the CDR3 is TGCGCCAGCAGCTTGACGGGACTAGCTCCTTACGAGCAGTACTTC. Together with reference TRBV5-1 and TRBJ2-7, the CDR3 gives the full variable domain: KAGVTQTPRYLIKTRGQQVTLSCSPISGHRSVSWYQQTPGQGLQFLFEYFSETQRNKGNFPGRFSGRQFSNSRSEMNVSTLELGDSALYLCASSLTGLAPYEQYFGPGTRLTVT.

This chain uses TRBV6-6 with TRBJ1-5; D ambiguous. Germline CDR1 reads MNHNY; CDR2 reads SVGAGI (reference sequence). V was cut by 0 bases and J by 12 bases, with 12 bases left in between. This CDR3 is built from 13 residues. In DNA form, the CDR3 reads TGTGCCAGCAGTTACTCTCTAAAGGAGGACCAGCATTTT. Its translation: CASSYSLKEDQHF.

V gene TRBV7-9 combines with J gene TRBJ1-1; D ambiguous. The length of the CDR3 is 14 residues. The germline V gene has CDR1 SEHNR and CDR2 FQNEAQ (reference sequence). V was shortened by 4 bases and J by 1 base, with 10 bases between the two germline ends. The CDR3 region is CASSSYSRNTEAFF. The CDR3 coding sequence is TGTGCCAGCAGCTCATATTCCAGGAACACTGAAGCTTTCTTT. The full variable domain, completed using reference TRBV7-9 and TRBJ1-1, is DTGVSQNPRHKITKRGQNVTFRCDPISEHNRLYWYRQTLGQGPEFLTYFQNEAQLEKSRLLSDRFSAERPKGSFSTLEIQRTEQGDSAMYLCASSSYSRNTEAFFGQGTRLTVV.

This clone was seen only a few times. The rearrangement joins TRBV18 to TRBJ1-5, with 7 bases fitting TRBD1. This CDR3 has 13 amino acids. Germline trimming cut 5 bases from V and 5 bases from J; bases unmatched to any gene: 3. Per the germline V gene, CDR1 is KGHSH and CDR2 is LQKENI. The CDR3 coding sequence is TGTGCCAGCTCAACAGGGGAGCATCAGCCCCAGCATTTT. Amino acid sequence: CASSTGEHQPQHF. The whole variable domain, remainder taken from reference TRBV18 and TRBJ1-5, is NAGVMQNPRHLVRRRGQEARLRCSPMKGHSHVYWYRQLPEEGLKFMVYLQKENIIDESGMPKERFSAEFPKEGPSILRIQQVVRGDSAAYFCASSTGEHQPQHFGDGTRLSIL.

The V call is TRBV30, the J call TRBJ1-4; tentatively, D is TRBD1 (5 bases). The CDR3 is 18 amino acids. Germline V gene sequence: CDR1 GTSNPN, CDR2 SVGIG (reference sequence). The V end lost 3 bases, the J end lost 6 bases, and 26 bases lay between the germline ends. CDR3: CAWRSSNRRRGADEKLFF. In nucleotides, the CDR3 is TGTGCCTGGAGAAGCAGCAACAGGCGTCGCGGGGCTGATGAAAAACTGTTTTTT. Filled out from reference TRBV30 and TRBJ1-4, the complete variable domain reads SQTIHQWPATLVQPVGSPLSLECTVEGTSNPNLYWYRQAAGRGLQLLFYSVGIGQISSEVPQNLSASRPQDRQFILSSKKLLLSDSGFYLCAWRSSNRRRGADEKLFFGSGTQLSVL.

In this sample, this clone turned up once. The CDR3: CASSLLPGLAGGNSYNEQFF. CDR3 DNA sequence: TGTGCCAGCAGTTTATTACCGGGACTAGCGGGAGGAAACTCCTACAATGAGCAGTTCTTC. The chain couples TRBV28 to TRBJ2-1, with 15 bases matching TRBD2. The CDR3 is made up of 20 amino acids. The germline CDR1 and CDR2 sequences are MDHEN and SYDVKM. Germline trimming cut 1 base from V and 0 bases from J; bases unmatched to any gene: 7.

The chain couples TRBV27 to TRBJ2-7; D might be TRBD1 (5 bases). This CDR3 contains 11 residues. Trimming removed 8 bases from V and 2 bases from J, with 7 bases in between. Per the germline V gene, CDR1 is MNHEY and CDR2 is SMNVEV (reference sequence). As DNA, the CDR3 is TGTGCCAGCGGCAGGGCCTACGAGCAGTACTTC. Translation gives CASGRAYEQYF.

The chain joins TRBV6-6 to TRBJ1-2, with 9 nucleotides matching TRBD1. Trimming took 5 bases from V and 1 from J; bases not matched to a gene: 14. Germline V gene lookup returns CDR1 MNHNY and CDR2 SVGAGI (reference sequence). The CDR3 is made up of 18 amino acids. The CDR3 reads CASSLRPGQGAINYGYTF. Written as DNA, the CDR3 is TGTGCCAGCAGTCTTCGGCCGGGACAGGGAGCGATTAACTATGGCTACACCTTC.